This T cell receptor (beta chain) was sequenced in a study of T cells after yellow fever vaccination. Background on the study: SMART-Seq v4 Ultra Low Input handled preparation of low-cell-number fractions. Study observations and caveats: Repertoires obtained by FACS sorting could include abundant clonotypes that entered as contaminants from the bulk population. Peak timing came faster in the weaker secondary response, day 5 versus 15.

The germline V gene has CDR1 SGHDT and CDR2 YYEEEE. The germline V and J ends were trimmed by 0 bases and 2 bases, with 12 bases remaining between them. The CDR3 has 16 amino acids. TCR cDNA, made by 5'RACE template switching, carried an added universal primer site and UMIs. TCRdb reprocessed the 5' RACE reads via MiXCR and lists one record per CDR3 protein. There are just under 600,000 distinct CDR3 sequences in the sample; around an eighth occur only once, and over 12% lies in the top ten. To note about this clonotype: What it binds is unknown.

This sequence joins TRBV5-6 and TRBJ1-5, with D perhaps matching TRBD1 (5 bases). The receptor was derived from a man aged 30 to 39 who received the YFV17D yellow fever vaccine. The specimen comprised PBMCs, sampled on the day of the yellow fever booster vaccination. CDR3 DNA sequence: TGTGCCAGCAGCTTGGCCCTTCGGGGGGGCAATCAGCCCCAGCATTTT. Translation gives CASSLALRGGNQPQHF.